These 26 T cell receptor beta chains originate from one sample sequenced in a study of siplizumab effects on memory and regulatory T cells. Libraries were prepared by immunoSEQ multiplex PCR; TCRdb keeps only in-frame clonotypes and omits some of them. Of around 100,000 clones listed, nearly 95% were seen once; the top ten hold roughly 0.3%. The sample was non-Treg CD4+ T cells sorted from blood. The receptors shown here come from a human donor in good health.

The chain has TRBV2 and TRBJ1-1, with unresolved D. Germline assignment: CDR1 SNHLY and CDR2 FYNNEI. The CDR3 runs 15 residues. The V and J ends lost 1 base and 1 base respectively, with 10 bases between them. CDR3 amino acids: CASSEVSSGNTEAFF. The CDR3 bases are TGTGCCAGCAGTGAAGTTAGCAGCGGGAACACTGAAGCTTTCTTT.

J is TRBJ2-7 and V is TRBV11-2, with 12 bases matching TRBD2. J was trimmed by 2 bases and V by 0 bases; bases with no gene match: 2. CDR3 length: 16 amino acids. From germline, CDR1 is SGHAT and CDR2 FQNNGV. The DNA for the CDR3 is TGTGCCAGCAGCTTAGAGCGACTAGCGGGAGCCTACGAGCAGTACTTC. Its protein is CASSLERLAGAYEQYF.

The CDR3 loop is CASSATGVYYEQYF. As DNA, the CDR3 is TGTGCCAGCAGCGCGACAGGGGTCTACTACGAGCAGTACTTC. V is TRBV21-1 and J is TRBJ2-7; the DNA was not compared with TRBD1, the D call given in the table. TRBV21-1 has pseudogene status. CDR3 size: 14 residues.

The genes are TRBV7-9 and TRBJ1-3, with TRBD1 as a possible D gene (5 bases). CDR1 SEHNR and CDR2 FQNEAQ come from the germline V gene (reference sequence). This CDR3 contains 13 residues. The V and J ends lost 3 bases and 4 bases respectively, with 7 bases between them. CDR3 residues: CASSLGTGNTIYF. CDR3 DNA: TGTGCCAGCAGCTTGGGGACGGGAAACACCATATATTTT.

CDR3 coding DNA: TGTGCCAGCAGTTACTGGACAGGGGGCTCCTACGAGCAGTACTTC. It encodes CASSYWTGGSYEQYF. The chain combines TRBV6-5 with TRBJ2-5; 10 nucleotides align to TRBD1. The J call may be mistaken, given a closer DNA end match to TRBJ2-7. This CDR3 has 15 amino acids. From germline, CDR1 is MNHEY and CDR2 SVGAGI.

The chain employs TRBV4-1 and TRBJ1-5, with 10 bases lining up with TRBD1. J was trimmed by 0 bases and V by 3 bases; bases with no gene match: 11. Germline V gene sequence: CDR1 MGHRA, CDR2 YSYEKL. This CDR3 has 19 residues. Written as DNA, the CDR3 is TGCGCCAGCAGCCAGCGCCCGGGACAGGGGCTTCATAGCAATCAGCCCCAGCATTTT. It yields the protein CASSQRPGQGLHSNQPQHF.

This rearrangement joins TRBV4-1 to TRBJ2-1; D is unresolved. The V and J ends lost 1 base and 4 bases respectively, with 14 bases between them. Germline CDR1 and CDR2: MGHRA and YSYEKL. CDR3 length: 16 residues. The CDR3 spells CASSQAPRNSYNEQFF. The DNA for the CDR3 is TGCGCCAGCAGCCAAGCCCCGCGGAACTCTTACAATGAGCAGTTCTTC.

This clone has a single count. This chain uses TRBV7-9 with TRBJ2-1, with D perhaps given as TRBD1 or TRBD2 (5 bases each). The germline V gene has CDR1 SEHNR and CDR2 FQNEAQ (reference sequence). The length of the CDR3 is 15 residues. Trimming took 1 base from V and 8 from J, leaving 15 bases between them. The CDR3 DNA reads as TGTGCCAGCAGCTTAGACCCGGGCCGGGGCGATGAGCAGTTCTTC. It is translated as CASSLDPGRGDEQFF.

V usage is TRBV7-9 and J usage is TRBJ1-2; no reliable D call. The CDR3 loop spans 12 amino acids. The germline CDR1 and CDR2 sequences are SEHNR and FQNEAQ (reference sequence). The V end lost 8 bases, the J end lost 0 bases, and 7 bases lay between the germline ends. CDR3 sequence reads: CASRGPNYGYTF. CDR3 DNA sequence: TGTGCCAGCCGAGGGCCTAACTATGGCTACACCTTC.

V is TRBV6-1 and J is TRBJ2-5, with TRBD2 matching over 11 bases. Germline loops: CDR1 MNHNS, CDR2 SASEGT. After removal of 3 bases from V and 5 bases from J, the junction contained 5 bases not matched to a gene. The CDR3 runs 15 residues. The CDR3 loop reads CASSEVTSGTETQYF. The CDR3 nucleotides read TGTGCCAGCAGTGAGGTGACTAGCGGGACGGAGACCCAGTACTTC.

The chain recombines TRBV7-3 with TRBJ2-5; unclear D gene. Germline assignment: CDR1 SGHTA and CDR2 FQGTGA. V lost 5 bases and J 4 bases, leaving 11 bases between the germline ends. The CDR3 sequence is 13 residues long. The CDR3 sequence: CASSPGVLETQYF. The CDR3 nucleotides are TGTGCCAGCAGCCCTGGGGTTTTAGAGACCCAGTACTTC.

This chain links TRBV2 with TRBJ2-1; TRBD2 matches 11 bases. This CDR3 is built from 15 residues. The V gene's germline CDR1 is SNHLY and CDR2 FYNNEI. The junction had 6 bases not matched to a gene; V was cut back by 6 bases and J by 5 bases. The CDR3 region has the DNA TGTGCCAGCAGAGGGGGACTAGCGGTAGACAATGAGCAGTTCTTC. This codes for CASRGGLAVDNEQFF.

The CDR3 sequence is CASSIAKLGTEAFF. The CDR3, as DNA: TGTGCCAGTAGTATAGCCAAGCTTGGCACTGAAGCTTTCTTT. The rearrangement joins TRBV19 to TRBJ1-1, with unresolved D. Germline loops: CDR1 LNHDA, CDR2 SQIVND (reference sequence). V lost 1 base and J 4 bases, leaving 10 bases between the germline ends. The CDR3 length is 14 residues.

The chain links TRBV7-2 to TRBJ2-5; D perhaps matches TRBD1 (6 bases). V was cut by 6 bases and J by 4 bases, with 15 bases left in between. This CDR3 contains 14 residues. In germline, CDR1 is SGHTA, CDR2 FQGNSA. CDR3 bases: TGTGCCAGCAGATCCACAGGGTGGGGAGAGACCCAGTACTTC. Residues: CASRSTGWGETQYF.

The chain recombines TRBV7-2 with TRBJ2-3; D remains ambiguous. Germline V gene data show CDR1 as SGHTA and CDR2 as FQGNSA. V lost 0 bases and J lost 4, with 11 bases in between. The CDR3 extends over 15 amino acids. CDR3 DNA sequence: TGTGCCAGCAGCTTAGCCGGGTTGGGCGCAGATACGCAGTATTTT. It specifies CASSLAGLGADTQYF.

To note about this clone: The junction departs from the called germline gene at one end, perhaps through a read error. The chain joins TRBV19 to TRBJ2-3, with D unresolved. The CDR3 spans 17 residues. Germline V gene data show CDR1 as LNHDA and CDR2 as SQIVND (reference sequence). The CDR3 region is CASSLDRGNSNPDTQYF. The CDR3 coding sequence is TGTGCCAGTAGTTTAGACCGCGGCAACTCCAATCCAGATACGCAGTATTTT.

The chain employs TRBV4-2 and TRBJ1-2; unclear D gene. The germline CDR1 and CDR2 sequences are LGHNA and YNFKEQ. The CDR3 consists of 14 residues. Trimming left V 0 bases short and J 4 bases short, with 9 bases between. The CDR3 reads CASSQDIGFYGYTF. Here the CDR3 DNA reads TGTGCCAGCAGCCAAGATATAGGGTTCTATGGCTACACCTTC.

The chain is built from TRBV5-1 and TRBJ2-5, with D unclear. Trimming removed 5 bases at V and 4 bases at J, with 9 bases between. The CDR3 spans 12 residues. In germline, CDR1 is SGHRS, CDR2 YFSETQ. CDR3 protein: CASSLKGETQYF. The CDR3 coding sequence is TGCGCCAGCAGTTTGAAAGGAGAGACCCAGTACTTC.

The chain couples TRBV6-5 to TRBJ1-1; the D gene is possibly TRBD1 (5 bases). CDR1 is MNHEY and CDR2 is SVGAGI in the germline V gene. V dropped 2 bases and J dropped 1 base, with 14 bases sitting between them. The CDR3 has 16 amino acids. The CDR3 DNA is TGTGCCAGCAGTTACCGACCCGGGACGGGGAACACTGAAGCTTTCTTT. Its translation: CASSYRPGTGNTEAFF.

This chain uses TRBV11-2 with TRBJ1-2; D remains unclear. Trimming took off 5 bases at V and 4 bases at J, with 8 bases between the two ends. CDR1 and CDR2 from the germline V gene are SGHAT and FQNNGV. The CDR3 is 12 residues long. CDR3 coding DNA: TGTGCCAGCAGCCGAGAGGGCTATGGCTACACCTTC. It is translated as CASSREGYGYTF.

The V and J genes are TRBV5-1 and TRBJ1-2; D uncertain. Per the germline V gene, CDR1 is SGHRS and CDR2 is YFSETQ. Trimming removed 4 bases at V and 2 bases at J, with 12 bases between. The CDR3 spans 14 residues. The CDR3 DNA follows: TGCGCCAGCAGCACCACTCAGAGAAACTATGGCTACACCTTC. Its protein is CASSTTQRNYGYTF.

The sample holds one count of this clone. The chain recombines TRBV7-9 with TRBJ2-2, with 8 bases identical to TRBD1. CDR3 length: 16 amino acids. The junction had 10 bases not matched to a gene; V was cut back by 3 bases and J by 7 bases. Germline V gene data show CDR1 as SEHNR and CDR2 as FQNEAQ (reference sequence). CDR3 protein: CASSFLDRGGSGELFF. The CDR3 bases are TGTGCCAGCAGCTTCCTCGACAGGGGTGGGAGCGGGGAGCTGTTTTTT.

The rearrangement uses TRBV4-2 and TRBJ2-7, with TRBD1 matching 9 bases. There are 15 residues in the CDR3. Germline CDR1 LGHNA, CDR2 YNFKEQ. V gave up 5 bases and J gave up 5 bases; unmatched junction bases: 10. CDR3 sequence: CASSGRGDREDEQYF. CDR3 nucleotide sequence: TGTGCCAGCAGCGGTCGGGGGGACAGGGAAGACGAGCAGTACTTC.

This clone is classed as medium-sized. V is TRBV7-9 and J is TRBJ1-2; 11 nucleotides line up with TRBD1. The CDR3 extends over 14 amino acids. The V gene's germline CDR1 is SEHNR and CDR2 FQNEAQ (reference sequence). V was pared by 5 bases and J by 7 bases, with 6 bases of the junction left unmatched. The CDR3 spells CASSLMGTGGGYTF. The CDR3, as DNA: TGTGCCAGCAGCCTTATGGGGACAGGGGGTGGCTACACCTTC.

The CDR3 loop is CASSPLDSTYEQYF. CDR3 nucleotide sequence: TGTGCCAGCTCACCACTGGACAGTACCTACGAGCAGTACTTC. The chain recombines TRBV18 with TRBJ2-7, with D possibly matching TRBD1 (6 bases). This CDR3 region has 14 residues. V shed 1 base and J shed 2 bases, with 9 bases lying between them. CDR1 is KGHSH, CDR2 LQKENI, per germline.

The chain carries TRBV6-1 and TRBJ1-1; D is unclear. The CDR3 has 13 residues. V shed 1 base and J shed 11 bases, with 14 bases lying between them. Germline assignment: CDR1 MNHNS and CDR2 SASEGT. The CDR3 here is CASSEDPVGMAFF. The CDR3 DNA reads as TGTGCCAGCAGTGAAGATCCGGTCGGGATGGCTTTCTTT.